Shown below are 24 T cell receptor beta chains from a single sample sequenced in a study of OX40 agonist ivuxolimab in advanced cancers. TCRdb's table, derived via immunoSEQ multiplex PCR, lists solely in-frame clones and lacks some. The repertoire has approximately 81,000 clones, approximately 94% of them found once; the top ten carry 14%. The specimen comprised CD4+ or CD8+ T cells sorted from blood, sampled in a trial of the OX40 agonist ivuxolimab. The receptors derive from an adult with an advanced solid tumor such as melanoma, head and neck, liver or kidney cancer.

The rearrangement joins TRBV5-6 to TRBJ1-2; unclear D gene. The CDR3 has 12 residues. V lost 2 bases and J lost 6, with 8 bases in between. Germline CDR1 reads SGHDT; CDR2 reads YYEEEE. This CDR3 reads CASSFVAHGYTF. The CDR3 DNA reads TGTGCCAGCAGCTTTGTAGCTCATGGCTACACCTTC.

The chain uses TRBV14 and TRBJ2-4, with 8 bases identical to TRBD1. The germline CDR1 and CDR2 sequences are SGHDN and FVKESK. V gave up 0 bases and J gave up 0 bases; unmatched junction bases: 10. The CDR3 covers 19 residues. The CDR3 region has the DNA TGTGCCAGCAGCCAAGACCACCTCACAGGGGGTTTAGCCAAAAACATTCAGTACTTC. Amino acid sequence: CASSQDHLTGGLAKNIQYF.

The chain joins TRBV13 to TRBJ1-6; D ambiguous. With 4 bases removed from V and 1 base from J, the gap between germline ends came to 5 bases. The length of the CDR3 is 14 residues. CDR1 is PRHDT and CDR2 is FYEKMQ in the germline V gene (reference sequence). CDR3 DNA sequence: TGTGCCAGCAGCTCCGAATCCTATAATTCACCCCTCCACTTT. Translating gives CASSSESYNSPLHF.

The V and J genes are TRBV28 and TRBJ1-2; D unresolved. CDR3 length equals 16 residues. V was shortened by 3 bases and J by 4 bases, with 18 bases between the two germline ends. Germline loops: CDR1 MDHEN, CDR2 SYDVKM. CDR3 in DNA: TGTGCCAGCAGTTTTTTAGACGACGGGAGTGTCTATGGCTACACCTTC. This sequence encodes CASSFLDDGSVYGYTF.

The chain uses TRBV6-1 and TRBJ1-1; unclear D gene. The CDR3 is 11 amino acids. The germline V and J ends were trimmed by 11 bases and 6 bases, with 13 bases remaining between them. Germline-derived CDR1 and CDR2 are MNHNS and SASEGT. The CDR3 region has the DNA TGTGCCTTATTCTGGGGTCCTGAAGCTTTCTTT. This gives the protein CALFWGPEAFF.

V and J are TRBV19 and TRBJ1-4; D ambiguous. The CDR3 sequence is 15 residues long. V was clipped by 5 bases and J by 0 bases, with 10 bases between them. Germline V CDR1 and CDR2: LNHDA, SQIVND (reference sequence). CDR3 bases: TGTGCCAGTAGTGGGAACACCGCAACTAATGAAAAACTGTTTTTT. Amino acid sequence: CASSGNTATNEKLFF.

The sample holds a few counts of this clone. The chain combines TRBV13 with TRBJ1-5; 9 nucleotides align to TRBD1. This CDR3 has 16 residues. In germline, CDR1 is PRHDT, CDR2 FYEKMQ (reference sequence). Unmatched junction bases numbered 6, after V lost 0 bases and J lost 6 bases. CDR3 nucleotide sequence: TGTGCCAGCAGCTTAGGGGGACAGGGCAGGCCTCAGCCCCAGCATTTT. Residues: CASSLGGQGRPQPQHF. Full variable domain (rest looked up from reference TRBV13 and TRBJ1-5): AAGVIQSPRHLIKEKRETATLKCYPIPRHDTVYWYQQGPGQDPQFLISFYEKMQSDKGSIPDRFSAQQFSDYHSELNMSSLELGDSALYFCASSLGGQGRPQPQHFGDGTRLSIL.

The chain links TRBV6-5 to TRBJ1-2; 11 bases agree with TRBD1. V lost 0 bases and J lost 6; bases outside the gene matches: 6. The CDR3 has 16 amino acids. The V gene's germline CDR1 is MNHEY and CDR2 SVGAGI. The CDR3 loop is CASSYSSPGQGDGYTF. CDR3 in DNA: TGTGCCAGCAGTTACTCGAGTCCGGGACAGGGGGATGGCTACACCTTC.

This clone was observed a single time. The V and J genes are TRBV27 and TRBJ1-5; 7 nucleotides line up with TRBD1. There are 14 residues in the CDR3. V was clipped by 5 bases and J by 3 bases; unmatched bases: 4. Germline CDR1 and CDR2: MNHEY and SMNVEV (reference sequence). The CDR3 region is CASSDGTANQPQHF. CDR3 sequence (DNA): TGTGCCAGCAGTGACGGGACAGCCAATCAGCCCCAGCATTTT.

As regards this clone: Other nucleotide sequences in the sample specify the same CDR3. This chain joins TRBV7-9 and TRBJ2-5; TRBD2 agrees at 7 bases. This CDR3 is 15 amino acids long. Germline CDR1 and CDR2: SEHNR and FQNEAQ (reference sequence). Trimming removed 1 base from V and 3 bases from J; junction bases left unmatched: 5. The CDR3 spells CASSLVRLAEETQYF. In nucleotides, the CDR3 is TGTGCCAGCAGCTTAGTTCGGCTAGCGGAAGAGACCCAGTACTTC.

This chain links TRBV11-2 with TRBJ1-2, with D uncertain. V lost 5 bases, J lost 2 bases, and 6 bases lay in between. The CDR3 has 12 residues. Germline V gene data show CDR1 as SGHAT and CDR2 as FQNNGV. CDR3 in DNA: TGTGCCAGCAGCCTGGACAACTATGGCTACACCTTC. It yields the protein CASSLDNYGYTF.

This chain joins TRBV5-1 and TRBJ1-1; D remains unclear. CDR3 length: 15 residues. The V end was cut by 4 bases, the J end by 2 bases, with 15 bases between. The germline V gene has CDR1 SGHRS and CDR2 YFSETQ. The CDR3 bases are TGCGCCAGCAGCACCGGACGGATTTTAAACACTGAAGCTTTCTTT. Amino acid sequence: CASSTGRILNTEAFF.

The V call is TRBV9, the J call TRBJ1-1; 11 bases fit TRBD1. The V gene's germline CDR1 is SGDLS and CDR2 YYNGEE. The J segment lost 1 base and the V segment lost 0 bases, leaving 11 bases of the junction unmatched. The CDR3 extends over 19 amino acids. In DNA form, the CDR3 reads TGTGCCAGCAGCGTAGAGAGTATTAGGACAGGGGGCGAGAACACTGAAGCTTTCTTT. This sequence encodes CASSVESIRTGGENTEAFF.

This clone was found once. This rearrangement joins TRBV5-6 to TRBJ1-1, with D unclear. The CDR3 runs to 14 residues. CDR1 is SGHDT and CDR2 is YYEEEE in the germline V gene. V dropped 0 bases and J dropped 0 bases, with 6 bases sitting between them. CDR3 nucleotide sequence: TGTGCCAGCAGCTTGGGACCCCTGAACACTGAAGCTTTCTTT. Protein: CASSLGPLNTEAFF.

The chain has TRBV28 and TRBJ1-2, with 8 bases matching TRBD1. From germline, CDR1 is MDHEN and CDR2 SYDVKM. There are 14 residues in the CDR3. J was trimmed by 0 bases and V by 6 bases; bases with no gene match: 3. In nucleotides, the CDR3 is TGTGCCAGCAGCGAGACAGGGGCTAACTATGGCTACACCTTC. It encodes CASSETGANYGYTF.

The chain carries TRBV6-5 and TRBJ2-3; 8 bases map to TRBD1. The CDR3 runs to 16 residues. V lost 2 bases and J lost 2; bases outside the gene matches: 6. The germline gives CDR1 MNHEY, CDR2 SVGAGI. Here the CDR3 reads CASSYPGQGATDTQYF. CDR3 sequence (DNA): TGTGCCAGCAGTTACCCTGGACAGGGTGCCACAGATACGCAGTATTTT.

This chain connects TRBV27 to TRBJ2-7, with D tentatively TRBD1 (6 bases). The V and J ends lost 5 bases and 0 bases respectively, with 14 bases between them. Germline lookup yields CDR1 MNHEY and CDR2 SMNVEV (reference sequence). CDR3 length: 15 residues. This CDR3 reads CASSLTGLNSYEQYF. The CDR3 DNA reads TGTGCCAGCAGTCTAACAGGGCTTAACTCCTACGAGCAGTACTTC.

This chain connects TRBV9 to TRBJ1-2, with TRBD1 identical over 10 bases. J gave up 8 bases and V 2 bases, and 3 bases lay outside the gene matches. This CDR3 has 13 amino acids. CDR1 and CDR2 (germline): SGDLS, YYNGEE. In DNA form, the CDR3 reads TGTGCCAGCAGCGTGGGACAGGGGTACGGCTACACCTTC. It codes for CASSVGQGYGYTF.

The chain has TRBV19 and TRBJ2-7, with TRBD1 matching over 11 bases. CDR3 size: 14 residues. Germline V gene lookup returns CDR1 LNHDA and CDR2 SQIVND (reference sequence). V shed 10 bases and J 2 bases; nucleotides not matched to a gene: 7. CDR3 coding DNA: TGTGCCACCACGGCGGGACAGGGGGCCTACGAGCAGTACTTC. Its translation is CATTAGQGAYEQYF.

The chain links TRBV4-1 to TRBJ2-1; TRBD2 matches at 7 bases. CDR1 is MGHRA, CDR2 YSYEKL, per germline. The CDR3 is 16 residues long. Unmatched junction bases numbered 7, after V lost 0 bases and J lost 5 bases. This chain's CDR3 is CASSQEGGVLNNEQFF. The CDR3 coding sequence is TGCGCCAGCAGCCAAGAGGGAGGGGTTCTTAACAATGAGCAGTTCTTC.

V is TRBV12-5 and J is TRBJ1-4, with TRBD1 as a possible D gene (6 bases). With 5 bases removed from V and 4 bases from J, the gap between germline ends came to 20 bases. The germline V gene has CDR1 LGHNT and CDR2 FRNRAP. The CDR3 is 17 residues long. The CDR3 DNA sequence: TGTGCTAGTGGTCGAACAGGGCCCATCACTATTAATGAAAAACTGTTTTTT. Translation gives CASGRTGPITINEKLFF.

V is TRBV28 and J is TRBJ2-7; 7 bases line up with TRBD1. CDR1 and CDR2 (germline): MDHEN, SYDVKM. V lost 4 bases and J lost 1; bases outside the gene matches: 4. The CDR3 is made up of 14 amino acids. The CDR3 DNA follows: TGTGCCAGCAGTTCGCCGGGACAGTCCTACGAGCAGTACTTC. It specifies CASSSPGQSYEQYF.

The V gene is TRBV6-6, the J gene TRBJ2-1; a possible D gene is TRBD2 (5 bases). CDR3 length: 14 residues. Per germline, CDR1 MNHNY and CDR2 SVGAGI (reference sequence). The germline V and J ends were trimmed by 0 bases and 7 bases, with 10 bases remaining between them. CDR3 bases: TGTGCCAGCAGTTACTCGGATTCGGGGAATGAGCAGTTCTTC. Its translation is CASSYSDSGNEQFF.

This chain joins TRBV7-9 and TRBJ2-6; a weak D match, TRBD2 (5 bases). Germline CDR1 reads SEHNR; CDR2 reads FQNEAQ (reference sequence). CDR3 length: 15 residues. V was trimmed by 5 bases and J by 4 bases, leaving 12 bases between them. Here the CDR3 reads CASSLPGWGANVLTF. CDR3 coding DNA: TGTGCCAGCAGCCTCCCGGGATGGGGGGCCAACGTCCTGACTTTC.